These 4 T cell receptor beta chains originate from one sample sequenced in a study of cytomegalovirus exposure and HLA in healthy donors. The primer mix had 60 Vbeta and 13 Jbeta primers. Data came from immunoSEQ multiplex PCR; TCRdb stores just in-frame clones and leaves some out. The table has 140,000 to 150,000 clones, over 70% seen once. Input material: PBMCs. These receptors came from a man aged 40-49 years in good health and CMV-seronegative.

The DNA of the CDR3 is TGTGCCAGCAGCTTAGCGGGAGGAAATGAAAAACTGTTTTTT. Residues: CASSLAGGNEKLFF. This sequence joins TRBV7-9 and TRBJ1-4; D not certain. The V gene's germline CDR1 is SEHNR and CDR2 FQNEAQ (reference sequence). Trimming pared 0 bases from V and 5 bases from J, leaving 7 bases between. The length of the CDR3 is 14 residues. The full variable domain, completed using reference TRBV7-9 and TRBJ1-4, is DTGVSQNPRHKITKRGQNVTFRCDPISEHNRLYWYRQTLGQGPEFLTYFQNEAQLEKSRLLSDRFSAERPKGSFSTLEIQRTEQGDSAMYLCASSLAGGNEKLFFGSGTQLSVL.

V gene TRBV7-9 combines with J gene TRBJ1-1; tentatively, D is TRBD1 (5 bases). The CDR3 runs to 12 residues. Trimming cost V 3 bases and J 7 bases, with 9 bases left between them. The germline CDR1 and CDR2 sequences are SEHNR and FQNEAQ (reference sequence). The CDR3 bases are TGTGCCAGCAGCTTTGGACATAATGAAGCTTTCTTT. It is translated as CASSFGHNEAFF.

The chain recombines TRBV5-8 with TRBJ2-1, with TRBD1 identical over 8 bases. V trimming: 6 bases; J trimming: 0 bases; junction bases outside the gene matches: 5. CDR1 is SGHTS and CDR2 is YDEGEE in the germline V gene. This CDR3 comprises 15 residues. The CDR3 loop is CASIRGRSSYNEQFF. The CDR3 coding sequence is TGTGCCAGCATCAGGGGGCGCAGCTCCTACAATGAGCAGTTCTTC.

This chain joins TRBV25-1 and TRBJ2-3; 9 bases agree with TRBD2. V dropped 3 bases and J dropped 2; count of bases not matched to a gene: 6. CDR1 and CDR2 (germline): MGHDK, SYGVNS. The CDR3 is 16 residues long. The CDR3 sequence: CASSDLAGDATDTQYF. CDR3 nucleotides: TGTGCCAGCAGTGACTTAGCGGGGGATGCCACAGATACGCAGTATTTT.